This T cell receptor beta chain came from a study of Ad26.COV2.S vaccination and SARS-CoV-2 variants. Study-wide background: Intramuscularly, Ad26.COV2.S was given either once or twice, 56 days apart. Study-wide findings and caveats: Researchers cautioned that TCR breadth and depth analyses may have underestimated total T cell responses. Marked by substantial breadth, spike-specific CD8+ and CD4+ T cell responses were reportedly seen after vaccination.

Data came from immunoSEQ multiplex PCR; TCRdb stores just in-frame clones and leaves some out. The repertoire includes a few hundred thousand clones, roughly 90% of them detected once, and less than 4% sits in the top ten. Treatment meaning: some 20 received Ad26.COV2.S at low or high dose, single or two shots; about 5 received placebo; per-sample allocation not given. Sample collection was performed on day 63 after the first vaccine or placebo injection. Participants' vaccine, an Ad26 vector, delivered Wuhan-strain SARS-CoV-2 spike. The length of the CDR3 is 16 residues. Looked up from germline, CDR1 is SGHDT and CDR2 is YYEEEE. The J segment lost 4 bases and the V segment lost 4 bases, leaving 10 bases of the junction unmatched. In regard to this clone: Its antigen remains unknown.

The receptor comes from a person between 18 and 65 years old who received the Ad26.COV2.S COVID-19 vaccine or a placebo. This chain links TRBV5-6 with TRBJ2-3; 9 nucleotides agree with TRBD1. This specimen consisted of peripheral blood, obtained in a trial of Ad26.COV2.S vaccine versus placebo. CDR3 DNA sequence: TGTGCCAGCAGCAGAACAGGGGGCAAATTGGCAGATACGCAGTATTTT. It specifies CASSRTGGKLADTQYF.